This passage covers 23 T cell receptor beta chains from one sample sequenced in a study of spatial heterogeneity in lung cancer. The sample's time point: sample taken at primary tumor resection. Sequencing was performed on whole RNA extracted from tumor and nontumor lung tissue, or from frozen PBMC, and the material was left unsorted. One entry per CDR3 protein results from TCRdb running MiXCR on the 5' RACE reads. The table lists about 75,000 distinct CDR3 sequences, about 14% of them singletons. The sample here was PBMCs, taken at surgery. The receptors derive from a male donor with early-stage non-small cell lung cancer.

V and J are TRBV12-3 or TRBV12-4 and TRBJ2-7; 9 bases line up with TRBD1. V was pared by 3 bases and J by 0 bases, with 15 bases of the junction left unmatched. CDR3 length: 19 residues. The CDR3 coding sequence is TGTGCCAGCAGTTTCCCCACTATCCCGACAGGGGGGAGCTCCTACGAGCAGTACTTC. It is translated as CASSFPTIPTGGSSYEQYF.

This clonotype occurred a few times. The chain couples TRBV5-1 to TRBJ1-1; perhaps TRBD1 as D (5 bases). The CDR3 runs 15 residues. From germline, CDR1 is SGHRS and CDR2 YFSETQ. The V gene lost 0 bases and the J gene lost 4 bases, with 13 bases spanning the gap. CDR3: CASSLDVRVGTEAFF. The CDR3 DNA reads TGCGCCAGCAGCTTGGACGTCAGGGTTGGCACTGAAGCTTTCTTT.

The DNA of the CDR3 is TGTGCCAGCAGTTTAAGGGGGGAAAAACTGTTTTTT. Protein product: CASSLRGEKLFF. The chain links TRBV12-3 or TRBV12-4 to TRBJ1-4; D perhaps matches TRBD1 (6 bases). Between the trimmed V and J ends, which lost 2 bases and 8 bases, there was a span of 6 bases. The CDR3 has 12 amino acids.

This clonotype was counted many times. The chain links TRBV7-9 to TRBJ2-3; D is unresolved. With 3 bases removed from V and 2 bases from J, the gap between germline ends came to 12 bases. This CDR3 comprises 15 residues. CDR1 and CDR2 from the germline V gene are SEHNR and FQNEAQ (reference sequence). This chain's CDR3 is CASSFGDINTDTQYF. The CDR3 nucleotides are TGTGCCAGCAGCTTTGGAGACATTAACACAGATACGCAGTATTTT.

This chain joins TRBV10-3 and TRBJ1-5; no clear D gene. From germline, CDR1 is ENHRY and CDR2 SYGVKD. CDR3 length: 14 amino acids. V was cut by 4 bases and J by 0 bases, with 7 bases left in between. The CDR3, as DNA: TGTGCCATCAGTGGGGCAGGTAGCAATCAGCCCCAGCATTTT. This encodes CAISGAGSNQPQHF.

This clonotype turned up a few times. The chain uses TRBV5-5 and TRBJ2-2, with no clear D. V shed 2 bases and J shed 5 bases, with 4 bases lying between them. The CDR3 spans 12 residues. CDR1 and CDR2 from the germline V gene are SGHKS and YYEKEE (reference sequence). In DNA form, the CDR3 reads TGTGCCAGCAGCTTACAAACCGGGGAGCTGTTTTTT. It translates to CASSLQTGELFF.

There are a few counts of this clonotype. The genes are TRBV5-4 and TRBJ2-1; D unclear. CDR3 length: 12 residues. V shed 4 bases and J shed 12 bases, with 14 bases lying between them. The germline gives CDR1 SGHNT, CDR2 YYREEE (reference sequence). The CDR3 sequence is CASSRDPRAQFF. DNA of the CDR3: TGTGCCAGCAGCAGAGACCCACGCGCGCAGTTCTTC. The variable domain in full, with the rest retrieved from reference TRBV5-4 and TRBJ2-1, is ETGVTQSPTHLIKTRGQQVTLRCSSQSGHNTVSWYQQALGQGPQFIFQYYREEENGRGNFPPRFSGLQFPNYSSELNVNALELDDSALYLCASSRDPRAQFFGPGTRLTVL.

CDR3 coding DNA: TGTGCCAGCAGTGAGGTGACATCCTACGAGCAGTACTTC. Translated, it gives CASSEVTSYEQYF. V is TRBV6-1 and J is TRBJ2-7; D unresolved. Between the trimmed V and J ends, which lost 3 bases and 1 base, there was a span of 7 bases. Germline CDR1 MNHNS, CDR2 SASEGT. CDR3 length equals 13 residues.

This clonotype has a count of ten or more. CDR3 region: CASSPTPTGEHGYTF. CDR3 nucleotide sequence: TGTGCCAGCAGCCCCACACCGACAGGGGAGCATGGCTACACCTTC. The chain is built from TRBV28 and TRBJ1-2, with 8 bases matching TRBD1. The germline V gene encodes CDR1 MDHEN and CDR2 SYDVKM. V was clipped by 6 bases and J by 6 bases; unmatched bases: 12. The CDR3 runs 15 residues.

The chain uses TRBV5-1 and TRBJ1-1; 10 bases are a match to TRBD1. The germline gives CDR1 SGHRS, CDR2 YFSETQ. This CDR3 contains 18 residues. J was trimmed by 5 bases and V by 5 bases; bases with no gene match: 18. In nucleotides, the CDR3 is TGCGCCAGCAGTCCCGGGACAGGGGTTAATTGGGTGATGACTGAAGCTTTCTTT. It translates to CASSPGTGVNWVMTEAFF.

In this sample, this clonotype turned up many times. The CDR3 nucleotides read TGCAGTGCTAGAGATGGGAGGCGGAACACTGAAGCTTTCTTT. Translation: CSARDGRRNTEAFF. The V and J genes are TRBV20-1 and TRBJ1-1; D unclear. The V end lost 0 bases, the J end lost 1 base, and 9 bases lay between the germline ends. This CDR3 comprises 14 residues. Germline assignment: CDR1 DFQATT and CDR2 SNEGSKA (reference sequence).

This clonotype was seen repeatedly, ten times or more. The chain couples TRBV7-8 to TRBJ2-1; 13 nucleotides line up with TRBD2. The CDR3 spans 17 residues. CDR1 is SGHVS and CDR2 is FQNEAQ in the germline V gene. J gave up 4 bases and V 2 bases, and 5 bases lay outside the gene matches. CDR3 nucleotide sequence: TGTGCCAGCAGCTTACAGGGACTAGCGGGAAGGTACAATGAGCAGTTCTTC. This sequence encodes CASSLQGLAGRYNEQFF.

The V and J genes are TRBV5-8 and TRBJ1-1; 7 bases agree with TRBD1. This CDR3 comprises 14 residues. CDR1 is SGHTS and CDR2 is YDEGEE in the germline V gene. The V gene end was trimmed by 4 bases and the J gene end by 4 bases; junction bases not matched to a gene: 7. CDR3 coding DNA: TGTGCCAGCAGCGTACTGTCAGGGGGCACTGAAGCTTTCTTT. As protein: CASSVLSGGTEAFF. Combining the CDR3 with reference TRBV5-8 and TRBJ1-1 gives the whole variable domain EAGVTQSPTHLIKTRGQQATLRCSPISGHTSVYWYQQALGLGLQFLLWYDEGEERNRGNFPPRFSGRQFPNYSSELNVNALELEDSALYLCASSVLSGGTEAFFGQGTRLTVV.

This clonotype was observed a few times. V is TRBV7-2 and J is TRBJ1-5; no clear D gene. V was clipped by 5 bases and J by 4 bases, with 9 bases between them. CDR1 and CDR2 from the germline V gene are SGHTA and FQGNSA. The CDR3 is made up of 13 amino acids. CDR3 region: CASSERRNQPQHF. The DNA for the CDR3 is TGTGCCAGCAGCGAACGTCGTAATCAGCCCCAGCATTTT.

This clonotype was detected only a few times. The V gene is TRBV6-1, the J gene TRBJ2-7, with 10 bases that match TRBD2. J was trimmed by 9 bases and V by 7 bases; bases with no gene match: 12. In germline, CDR1 is MNHNS, CDR2 SASEGT. This CDR3 spans 14 amino acids. The CDR3 DNA reads as TGTGCCAGCACCGAAAGCGGGAGGGCGTTCGGGCAGTACTTC. It translates to CASTESGRAFGQYF.

In its sample, this clonotype was seen many times. V usage is TRBV15 and J usage is TRBJ1-2; D is unclear. The CDR3 runs 14 residues. Germline V lookup: CDR1 LNHNV, CDR2 YYDKDF (reference sequence). V lost 1 base to trimming and J lost 8 bases, with 14 bases between them. As DNA, the CDR3 is TGTGCCACCAGCAGAGCCCAGGAGGATGGGGGCTACACCTTC. Protein: CATSRAQEDGGYTF.

The chain uses TRBV7-9 and TRBJ2-1; D call uncertain. V lost 1 base to trimming and J lost 1 base, with 11 bases between them. Germline V lookup: CDR1 SEHNR, CDR2 FQNEAQ (reference sequence). The CDR3 consists of 16 residues. The CDR3, as DNA: TGTGCCAGCAGCTTAGGACTGACGAGTTCCTACAATGAGCAGTTCTTC. Its translation is CASSLGLTSSYNEQFF. The full variable domain, completed using reference TRBV7-9 and TRBJ2-1, is DTGVSQNPRHKITKRGQNVTFRCDPISEHNRLYWYRQTLGQGPEFLTYFQNEAQLEKSRLLSDRFSAERPKGSFSTLEIQRTEQGDSAMYLCASSLGLTSSYNEQFFGPGTRLTVL.

The chain has TRBV6-6 and TRBJ2-3; 8 bases agree with TRBD2. This CDR3 contains 15 residues. Trimming took 5 bases from V and 4 from J; bases not matched to a gene: 8. In germline, CDR1 is MNHNY, CDR2 SVGAGI (reference sequence). DNA of the CDR3: TGTGCCAGCAGTACTTCTAGCGGGCGTTCAGATACGCAGTATTTT. Its protein is CASSTSSGRSDTQYF.

This clonotype appeared a few times. This rearrangement joins TRBV12-3 or TRBV12-4 to TRBJ2-3; tentative D call: TRBD2 (6 bases). Trimming left V 0 bases short and J 5 bases short, with 9 bases between. This CDR3 contains 14 residues. CDR3 nucleotide sequence: TGTGCCAGCAGTTTAGCGGGAGGCTTAGATACGCAGTATTTT. The encoded protein is CASSLAGGLDTQYF.

This clonotype was recorded at least ten times. The chain recombines TRBV6-5 with TRBJ2-1; 9 bases line up with TRBD2. The CDR3 covers 12 residues. CDR1 MNHEY and CDR2 SVGAGI come from the germline V gene. V was pared by 5 bases and J by 9 bases, with 2 bases of the junction left unmatched. The CDR3 sequence: CASSRGGGEQFF. Written as DNA, the CDR3 is TGTGCCAGCAGTCGCGGGGGGGGTGAGCAGTTCTTC.

This clonotype was seen a few times. For the CDR3, the DNA is TGTGCCAGCAGCTTACAGCAGGGGGCTTCCGAGCAGTACTTC. Translated, it gives CASSLQQGASEQYF. This chain connects TRBV7-3 to TRBJ2-7; TRBD1 agrees at 8 bases. CDR1 SGHTA and CDR2 FQGTGA come from the germline V gene. There are 14 residues in the CDR3. The V and J ends lost 2 bases and 6 bases, in that order; junction bases with no gene match: 6.

The V gene is TRBV19, the J gene TRBJ2-7; maybe TRBD2 (6 bases). CDR1 is LNHDA and CDR2 is SQIVND in the germline V gene (reference sequence). Deletions cut 3 bases from V and 0 bases from J, with 12 bases between. The CDR3 is made up of 15 amino acids. CDR3: CASSMGGTVSYEQYF. For the CDR3, the DNA is TGTGCCAGTAGTATGGGCGGGACTGTCTCCTACGAGCAGTACTTC.

This clonotype occurred a few times. V gene TRBV7-2 combines with J gene TRBJ2-1, with a possible D match to TRBD1 (6 bases). The V gene's germline CDR1 is SGHTA and CDR2 FQGNSA. The CDR3 has 16 amino acids. V was clipped by 6 bases and J by 2 bases, with 17 bases between them. The CDR3 sequence: CASSKTGPGTYNEQFF. The CDR3 nucleotides read TGTGCCAGCAGTAAAACAGGGCCAGGTACCTACAATGAGCAGTTCTTC.